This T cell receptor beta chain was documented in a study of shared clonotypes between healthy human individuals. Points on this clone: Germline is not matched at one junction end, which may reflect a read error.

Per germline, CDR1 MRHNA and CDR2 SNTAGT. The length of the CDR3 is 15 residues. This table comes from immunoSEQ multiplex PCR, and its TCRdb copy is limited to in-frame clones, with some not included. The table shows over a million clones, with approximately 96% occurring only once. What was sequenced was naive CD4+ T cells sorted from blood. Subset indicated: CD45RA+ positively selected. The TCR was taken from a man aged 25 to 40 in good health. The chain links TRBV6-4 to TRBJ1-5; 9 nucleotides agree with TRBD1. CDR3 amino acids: CANSSPGQGCQPQHF. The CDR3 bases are TGTGCCAACAGTTCGCCGGGACAGGGTTGTCAGCCCCAGCATTTT.